This T cell receptor beta chain was recovered during a study of shared clonotypes between healthy human individuals. Whole-study context: Three CD4 naive, three CD4 memory, two CD8 naive and one CD8 memory plate were used per donor. Findings and caveats of the study: Sampling covered nothing but blood. Tissue TCR repertoires likely differ from those found in blood. Memory subsets generally showed lower estimated richness than naive subsets. Among several donors, around 5% of naive CD4 clonotypes were found in common.

Remarks on this clone: What it binds is not known.

Clones were sequenced by immunoSEQ multiplex PCR, and TCRdb holds only the in-frame ones, with some missing. The sample carries about 1.1 million clones, roughly 80% recorded once. The germline CDR1 and CDR2 sequences are SGHRS and YFSETQ. The CDR3 length is 14 residues. The V gene lost 4 bases and the J gene lost 4 bases, with 13 bases spanning the gap. The receptor was isolated from a man between 18 and 35 years old in good health. Some clones in this sample may be carry-over from other donors' samples. The chain joins TRBV5-1 to TRBJ2-3; a weak D match, TRBD2 (6 bases). The sample comprised memory CD4+ T cells from PBMCs. Subset indicated: CD45RA-negative fraction. This chain's CDR3 is CASSPGRSPDTQYF. The DNA of the CDR3 is TGCGCCAGCAGCCCAGGGAGGTCCCCAGATACGCAGTATTTT.